This T cell receptor beta chain was identified during a study of patients and donors after allogeneic stem cell transplantation. Germline V gives CDR1 SGHTA, CDR2 FQGNSA. Trimming took off 5 bases at V and 3 bases at J, with 11 bases between the two ends. The length of the CDR3 is 14 residues. Each CDR3 protein is one row after TCRdb ran MiXCR on the RT-PCR reads. The sample lists 900,000 to 1,000,000 distinct CDR3 sequences; approximately 18% were seen once. This clonotype was seen ten or more times. Source material: blood, either unsorted or a sorted T cell fraction (not recorded which). This receptor was taken from a human donor who was either an allogeneic HSCT recipient or a stem cell or donor lymphocyte infusion donor (not recorded which). It is not recorded whose cells these are; they may come from a transplant donor. The rearrangement joins TRBV7-2 to TRBJ1-3, with D maybe TRBD1 (6 bases). The CDR3 DNA reads as TGTGCCAGCAGCGTGGGGGGCCGTGGAAACACCATATATTTT. This gives the protein CASSVGGRGNTIYF. The full variable domain, completed using reference TRBV7-2 and TRBJ1-3, is GAGVSQSPSNKVTEKGKDVELRCDPISGHTALYWYRQSLGQGLEFLIYFQGNSAPDKSGLPSDRFSAERTGGSVSTLTIQRTQQEDSAVYLCASSVGGRGNTIYFGEGSWLTVV.